These T cell receptor beta chains were read from a single sample in a study of Graves' ophthalmopathy and Graves' hyperthyroidism. MiXCR, run by TCRdb on the multiplex PCR reads, gives a single entry per CDR3 protein. This table holds under 350,000 distinct CDR3 sequences, 17% found once. Sequencing input: peripheral blood. The source is an adult man with Graves' ophthalmopathy. CDR3s include the opening cysteine and the closing phenylalanine or tryptophan. Fields, in order: J gene, V gene, CDR3 protein.

j_call: TRBJ1-5
v_call: TRBV28
cdr3_aa: CASKTQGVTNQPQHF

j_call: TRBJ1-5
v_call: TRBV6-5
cdr3_aa: CASSYSQGPGSQPQHF

j_call: TRBJ2-7
v_call: TRBV7-9
cdr3_aa: CASSLGDLLKYEQYF

j_call: TRBJ1-2
v_call: TRBV19
cdr3_aa: CASGRGVGGYTF

j_call: TRBJ1-2
v_call: TRBV20-1
cdr3_aa: CSATNYGYTF

j_call: TRBJ2-7
v_call: TRBV2
cdr3_aa: CATSEARPLTYEQYF

j_call: TRBJ2-7
v_call: TRBV6-4
cdr3_aa: CASSSGTNNEQYF

j_call: TRBJ2-2
v_call: TRBV5-1
cdr3_aa: CASKTDRATGELFF

j_call: TRBJ1-1
v_call: TRBV5-1
cdr3_aa: CASSLGGSGTEAFF

j_call: TRBJ1-2
v_call: TRBV6-1
cdr3_aa: CASSEAKPAIRAYGYTF

j_call: TRBJ2-7
v_call: TRBV4-3
cdr3_aa: CASSQVNSYEQYF

j_call: TRBJ1-1
v_call: TRBV19
cdr3_aa: CASSNVPNTEAFF

j_call: TRBJ2-7
v_call: TRBV5-1
cdr3_aa: CASSLEGPWEQYF

j_call: TRBJ1-6
v_call: TRBV7-2
cdr3_aa: CASSSYRASRSPLHF

j_call: TRBJ1-2
v_call: TRBV12-3/TRBV12-4
cdr3_aa: CASSPRQGIANYGYTF

j_call: TRBJ2-5
v_call: TRBV2
cdr3_aa: CASTTPALSGLETQYF

j_call: TRBJ2-2
v_call: TRBV19
cdr3_aa: CASSQYSNTGELFF

j_call: TRBJ1-5
v_call: TRBV6-1
cdr3_aa: CASRPTGKSQNQPQHF

j_call: TRBJ1-5
v_call: TRBV4-1
cdr3_aa: CASSQDRGFGNQPQHF

j_call: TRBJ2-2
v_call: TRBV12-3/TRBV12-4
cdr3_aa: CASTPVGSAPGELFF

j_call: TRBJ1-1
v_call: TRBV7-2
cdr3_aa: CASSLDRGAQQAFF

j_call: TRBJ2-2
v_call: TRBV6-1
cdr3_aa: CASLINTGELFF

j_call: TRBJ2-3
v_call: TRBV6-2/TRBV6-3
cdr3_aa: CASSPKAGDNTDTQYF

j_call: TRBJ1-3
v_call: TRBV7-8
cdr3_aa: CASSLAGQSGNTIYF

j_call: TRBJ1-2
v_call: TRBV28
cdr3_aa: CASRRGQDYGYTF

j_call: TRBJ1-5
v_call: TRBV12-3/TRBV12-4
cdr3_aa: CASSGQAISPQHF

j_call: TRBJ2-7
v_call: TRBV6-5
cdr3_aa: CASSYGTFYEQYF

j_call: TRBJ2-7
v_call: TRBV5-1
cdr3_aa: CASTSSSGRIEQYF

j_call: TRBJ1-5
v_call: TRBV6-1
cdr3_aa: CASSPTGPHQPQHF

j_call: TRBJ2-2
v_call: TRBV6-2/TRBV6-3
cdr3_aa: CASSHRTPANTGELFF